This TCR beta chain emerged from a study of T cells in Graves' hyperthyroidism and ophthalmopathy. RNA transcripts gave rise to amplified TCR beta CDR3 regions. RT-PCR in the first round (using the HTBI primer set) targeted the TCR CDR3. TCRdb re-called the multiplex PCR reads with MiXCR, one entry per CDR3 protein. The sample carries under 700,000 distinct CDR3 sequences, roughly 50% recorded once. Disease duration under 2 months; hyperthyroidism patients were aged 18 to 65. In making diagnoses, clinical symptoms, serum thyroxine and TRAb, thyroid ultrasound and orbital computed tomography were all used. The specimen was peripheral blood or thyroid tissue (not recorded which). This TCR was sampled from a woman between 18 and 29 years old with Graves' hyperthyroidism.

CDR3 DNA sequence: TGCAGCGTTGAAGACGGTACAGGGGGCGGGAATGAAAAACTGTTTTTT. As protein: CSVEDGTGGGNEKLFF. This sequence joins TRBV29-1 and TRBJ1-4, with 9 bases that match TRBD1. The J segment lost 5 bases and the V segment lost 0 bases, leaving 7 bases of the junction unmatched. The CDR3 is made up of 16 amino acids. Germline CDR1 reads SQVTM; CDR2 reads ANQGSEA.